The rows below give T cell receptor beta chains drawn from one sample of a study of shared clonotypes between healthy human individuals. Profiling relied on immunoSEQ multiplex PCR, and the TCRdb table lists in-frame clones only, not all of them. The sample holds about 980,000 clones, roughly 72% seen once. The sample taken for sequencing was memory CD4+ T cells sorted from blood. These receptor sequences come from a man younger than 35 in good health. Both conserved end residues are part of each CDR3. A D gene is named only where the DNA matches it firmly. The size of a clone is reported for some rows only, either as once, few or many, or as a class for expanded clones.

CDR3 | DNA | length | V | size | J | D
CASSTTGGKPQHF | TGTGCCAGTAGTACAACAGGGGGCAAGCCCCAGCATTTT | 13 | TRBV19 | NA | TRBJ1-5 | TRBD1
CASSWDSYTGELFF | TGTGCCAGCAGCTGGGACAGTTACACCGGGGAGCTGTTTTTT | 14 | TRBV5-4 | NA | TRBJ2-2 | TRBD1
CASSQGGQETQYF | TGTGCCAGCTCACAGGGGGGACAAGAGACCCAGTACTTC | 13 | TRBV28 | NA | TRBJ2-5 | TRBD1
CAILRDRDSPLHF | TGTGCCATCCTCCGGGACAGGGATTCACCCCTCCACTTT | 13 | TRBV10-3 | NA | TRBJ1-6 | TRBD1
CASSLGQGSYNEQFF | TGTGCCAGCAGCTTAGGGCAGGGCTCCTACAATGAGCAGTTCTTC | 15 | TRBV11-2 | NA | TRBJ2-1 | NA
CAISEISGSAPYEQYF | TGTGCCATCAGTGAGATTAGCGGTTCAGCCCCCTACGAGCAGTACTTC | 16 | TRBV10-3 | NA | TRBJ2-7 | NA
CASRKGTGNSPLHF | TGTGCCAGTAGAAAGGGGACAGGGAATTCACCCCTCCACTTT | 14 | TRBV19 | once | TRBJ1-6 | TRBD1
CAWKGRQGYEKLFF | TGTGCCTGGAAGGGGCGGCAGGGATATGAAAAACTGTTTTTT | 14 | TRBV30 | many | TRBJ1-4 | NA
CAWSGRKLSANYGYTF | TGTGCCTGGAGTGGGCGGAAATTATCAGCTAACTATGGCTACACCTTC | 16 | TRBV30 | NA | TRBJ1-2 | NA
CASSQGQVSGNTIYF | TGTGCCAGCTCACAGGGACAGGTCTCTGGAAACACCATATATTTT | 15 | TRBV18 | few | TRBJ1-3 | TRBD1
CASSQADTQYF | TGCGCCAGCAGCCAAGCGGATACGCAGTATTTT | 11 | TRBV4-1 | NA | TRBJ2-3 | NA